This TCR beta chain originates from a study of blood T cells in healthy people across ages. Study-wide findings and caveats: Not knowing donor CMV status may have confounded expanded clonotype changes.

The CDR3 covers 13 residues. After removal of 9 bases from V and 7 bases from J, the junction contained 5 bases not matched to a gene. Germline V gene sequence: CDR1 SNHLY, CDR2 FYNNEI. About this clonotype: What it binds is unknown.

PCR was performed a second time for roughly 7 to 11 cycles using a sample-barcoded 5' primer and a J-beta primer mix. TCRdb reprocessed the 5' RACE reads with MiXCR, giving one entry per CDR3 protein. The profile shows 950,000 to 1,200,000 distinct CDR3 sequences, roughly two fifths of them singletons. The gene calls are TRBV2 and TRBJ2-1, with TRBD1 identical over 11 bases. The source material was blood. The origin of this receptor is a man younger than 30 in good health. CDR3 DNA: TGTGCCAGTCGGGACAGGGGGATGAATGAGCAGTTCTTC. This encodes CASRDRGMNEQFF.